This paragraph reports one TCR beta chain. This sample stems from a study of T-cell memory formation after mild COVID-19. TCRdb independently ran MiXCR on the 5' RACE reads; one entry per CDR3 protein. Of under 300,000 distinct CDR3 sequences in the sample, roughly 17% were seen once. The CDR3 is made up of 14 amino acids. Trimming left V 4 bases short and J 4 bases short, with 15 bases between. In germline, CDR1 is SQVTM, CDR2 ANQGSEA. The chain carries TRBV29-1 and TRBJ2-3; D remains unclear. This sequence originates from a man aged 18 to 30 who had mild COVID-19 (a few samples of this study predate the infection). Cell type and time point are not known. Sequencing was done on a sample of PBMCs or a T cell subset sorted from them (not recorded which). The CDR3 region is CSVVPPWQPDTQYF. In DNA form, the CDR3 reads TGCAGCGTTGTTCCTCCTTGGCAGCCAGATACGCAGTATTTT.